The entry below describes one TCR beta chain. Its antigen is undetermined. This sample was taken from a study of metastatic and nonmetastatic thyroid tumors. Overall study context: The authors compared repertoires across blood and tumor or nodule tissue from malignant and benign thyroid patients. Study results and limitations: For both blood and tumor, malignant thyroid tumors reportedly showed significantly higher TCR beta diversity than benign nodules did.

Thyroid surgery had not been preceded by any treatment in any patient. Authors' data handling: In papillary thyroid cancer, a distant-metastasis classifier was built using CDR3 differences across clinicopathological groups. Via MiXCR, TCRdb re-called the PCR reads. In this record, the V and J calls reflect TCRdb's handling and not the investigators' own analysis. The sample lists about 2,100 clones; 40% to 50% were seen once. V shed 6 bases and J shed 1 base, with 18 bases lying between them. Germline V CDR1 and CDR2: LNHDA, SQIVND (reference sequence). CDR3 length equals 16 residues. The chain has TRBV19 and TRBJ1-1, with a possible D match to TRBD1 (6 bases). The sequence was collected from a female donor with papillary thyroid cancer or a benign thyroid nodule (not recorded which). Some clones in this sample may be carry-over from other donors' samples. Specimen: adjacent normal tissue. The CDR3 is CASRHTGLGWNTEAFF. CDR3 DNA sequence: TGTGCCAGTAGACATACAGGGTTGGGTTGGAACACTGAAGCTTTCTTT.